The T cell receptor (beta chain) described here comes from a study of OX40 agonist ivuxolimab in advanced cancers. Study-level information: An anti-OX40 (CD134) antibody with agonistic activity, ivuxolimab, was administered to patients. Dose-escalation patients suffered from hepatocellular carcinoma, melanoma, renal cell or head and neck cancer.

Germline V gene data show CDR1 as SGHTA and CDR2 as FQGTGA. J was trimmed by 5 bases and V by 5 bases; bases with no gene match: 14. The CDR3 contains 17 residues. On this clone: Its antigen remains unknown.

TCRdb keeps only in-frame clones here, not all; method: immunoSEQ multiplex PCR. The sample consists of some 46,000 clones, approximately 91% of them appearing once. Study findings and constraints: CD8+ T cells (on average) carried more expanded clones than CD4+ T cells.

The material was CD4+ or CD8+ T cells sorted from blood, obtained in a trial of the OX40 agonist ivuxolimab. This TCR derives from an adult with an advanced solid tumor such as melanoma, head and neck, liver or kidney cancer. The J gene is TRBJ2-3, the V gene TRBV7-3; TRBD2 agrees at 9 bases. Here the CDR3 reads CASSPSEGRGGGDTQYF. Here the CDR3 DNA reads TGTGCCAGCAGCCCCTCCGAGGGGCGGGGGGGAGGAGATACGCAGTATTTT.